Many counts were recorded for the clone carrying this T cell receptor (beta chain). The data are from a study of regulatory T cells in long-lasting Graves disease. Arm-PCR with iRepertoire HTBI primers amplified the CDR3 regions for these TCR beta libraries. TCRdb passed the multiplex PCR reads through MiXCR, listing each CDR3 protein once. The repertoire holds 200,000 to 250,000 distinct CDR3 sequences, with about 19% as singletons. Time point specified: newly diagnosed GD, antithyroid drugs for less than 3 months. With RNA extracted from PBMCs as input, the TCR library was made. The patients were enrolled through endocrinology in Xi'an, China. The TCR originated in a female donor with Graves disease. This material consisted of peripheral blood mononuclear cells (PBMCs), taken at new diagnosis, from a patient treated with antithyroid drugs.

The CDR3 loop is CASSPGAAASGANVLTF. In nucleotides, the CDR3 is TGTGCCAGCAGCCCGGGGGCAGCAGCCTCTGGGGCCAACGTCCTGACTTTC. The genes are TRBV7-9 and TRBJ2-6; the D gene could be TRBD1 or TRBD2 (6 bases each). The CDR3 contains 17 residues. Germline V gene data show CDR1 as SEHNR and CDR2 as FQNEAQ (reference sequence). Trimming pared 5 bases from V and 0 bases from J, leaving 14 bases between.